This TCR beta chain was profiled in a study of identifying expanded T cells in peripheral blood. Here immunoSEQ multiplex PCR was the method, and the copy in TCRdb shows in-frame clones only, minus some. In the table there are 60,000 to 70,000 clones, around 87% of which are singletons. The V gene end was trimmed by 0 bases and the J gene end by 5 bases; junction bases not matched to a gene: 4. CDR1 is SGDLS, CDR2 YYNGEE, per germline. This CDR3 is 14 amino acids long. This receptor was identified in a person aged 18 to 69 in good health. Sequencing used blood. V and J are TRBV9 and TRBJ1-2; 7 bases are a match to TRBD1. This CDR3 reads CASSVGNRGYGYTF. CDR3 coding DNA: TGTGCCAGCAGCGTAGGGAACAGGGGATATGGCTACACCTTC.